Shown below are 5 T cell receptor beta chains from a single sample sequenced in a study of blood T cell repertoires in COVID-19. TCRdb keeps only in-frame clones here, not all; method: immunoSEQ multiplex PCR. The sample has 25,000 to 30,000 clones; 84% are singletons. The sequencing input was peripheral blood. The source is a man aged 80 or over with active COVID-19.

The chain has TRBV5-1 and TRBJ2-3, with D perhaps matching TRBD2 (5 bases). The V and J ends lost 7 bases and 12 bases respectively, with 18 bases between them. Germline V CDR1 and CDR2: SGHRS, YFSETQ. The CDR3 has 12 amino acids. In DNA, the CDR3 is TGCGCCAGCGAGGGAGATGCCGGCCCTCAGTATTTT. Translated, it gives CASEGDAGPQYF.

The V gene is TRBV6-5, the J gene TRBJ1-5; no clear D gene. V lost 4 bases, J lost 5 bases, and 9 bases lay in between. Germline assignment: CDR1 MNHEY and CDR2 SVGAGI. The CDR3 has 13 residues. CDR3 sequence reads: CASSWRIHQPQHF. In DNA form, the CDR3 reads TGTGCCAGCAGTTGGAGGATCCATCAGCCCCAGCATTTT.

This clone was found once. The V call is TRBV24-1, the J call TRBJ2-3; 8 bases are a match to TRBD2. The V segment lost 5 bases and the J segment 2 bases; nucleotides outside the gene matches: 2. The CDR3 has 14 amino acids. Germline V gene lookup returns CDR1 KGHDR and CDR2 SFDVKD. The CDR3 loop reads CATSATSDTDTQYF. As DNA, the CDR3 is TGTGCCACCAGTGCGACTAGCGACACAGATACGCAGTATTTT.

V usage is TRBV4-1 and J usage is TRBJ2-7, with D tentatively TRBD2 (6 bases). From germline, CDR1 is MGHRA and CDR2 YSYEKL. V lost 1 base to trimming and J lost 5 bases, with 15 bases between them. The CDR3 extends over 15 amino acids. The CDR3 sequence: CASSQGPGVGNEQYF. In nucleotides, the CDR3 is TGCGCCAGCAGCCAAGGCCCGGGGGTGGGGAACGAGCAGTACTTC.

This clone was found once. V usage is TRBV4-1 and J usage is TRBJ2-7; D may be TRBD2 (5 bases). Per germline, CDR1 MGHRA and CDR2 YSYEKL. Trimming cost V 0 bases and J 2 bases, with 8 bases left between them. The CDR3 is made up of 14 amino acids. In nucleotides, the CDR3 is TGCGCCAGCAGCCAAGATCCGGGGACCTACGAGCAGTACTTC. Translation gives CASSQDPGTYEQYF.